What follows are 26 T cell receptor beta chains derived from one specimen sequenced in a study of cytomegalovirus exposure and HLA in healthy donors. The PCR contained 60 Vbeta and 13 Jbeta primers. This table comes from immunoSEQ multiplex PCR, and its TCRdb copy is limited to in-frame clones, with some not included. The sample yields roughly 150,000 clones, roughly 70% seen once. The sequencing sample was made of PBMCs. These receptors originate from a woman between 18 and 29 years old in good health and CMV-seropositive.

The rearrangement links TRBV7-9 to TRBJ2-5, with TRBD1 matching over 7 bases. V gave up 5 bases and J gave up 5 bases; unmatched junction bases: 2. Germline V CDR1 and CDR2: SEHNR, FQNEAQ (reference sequence). The CDR3 covers 12 residues. CDR3 DNA: TGTGCCAGCAGCCTCAGGGGGGAGACCCAGTACTTC. Its protein product is CASSLRGETQYF. The full variable domain, completed using reference TRBV7-9 and TRBJ2-5, is DTGVSQNPRHKITKRGQNVTFRCDPISEHNRLYWYRQTLGQGPEFLTYFQNEAQLEKSRLLSDRFSAERPKGSFSTLEIQRTEQGDSAMYLCASSLRGETQYFGPGTRLLVL.

This clone was observed a handful of times. The gene calls are TRBV6-6 and TRBJ1-5, with 7 bases that match TRBD1. CDR1 is MNHNY and CDR2 is SVGAGI in the germline V gene (reference sequence). Losses at the gene ends were 6 bases for V and 5 bases for J; bases not matched to a gene: 7. This CDR3 contains 14 residues. CDR3 residues: CASSQGGAYQPQHF. CDR3 DNA sequence: TGTGCCAGCAGCCAGGGGGGCGCCTATCAGCCCCAGCATTTT.

This clone has a single count. The genes are TRBV2 and TRBJ2-2; TRBD2 matches at 7 bases. Germline loops: CDR1 SNHLY, CDR2 FYNNEI. After removal of 5 bases from V and 5 bases from J, the junction contained 8 bases not matched to a gene. The CDR3 consists of 15 residues. The CDR3 DNA reads TGTGCCAGCAGTCGGGACTACTCCGAGACCGGGGAGCTGTTTTTT. Protein product: CASSRDYSETGELFF.

This clone was found a few times. The rearrangement uses TRBV27 and TRBJ1-2; 10 bases align to TRBD1. Germline CDR1 is MNHEY and CDR2 is SMNVEV (reference sequence). Unmatched junction bases numbered 9, after V lost 6 bases and J lost 8 bases. This CDR3 has 14 amino acids. CDR3 DNA: TGTGCCAGCAGGTCCCGACAGGGGGCGAGCGGCTACACCTTC. Encoded protein: CASRSRQGASGYTF.

The chain uses TRBV4-3 and TRBJ1-5; D is unclear. The V end lost 3 bases, the J end lost 5 bases, and 8 bases lay between the germline ends. Germline V gene sequence: CDR1 LGHNA, CDR2 YSLEER. CDR3 length: 13 amino acids. CDR3 sequence reads: CASSQRPDQPQHF. The CDR3 bases are TGCGCCAGCAGCCAGAGGCCCGATCAGCCCCAGCATTTT.

The chain has TRBV7-2 and TRBJ1-2; 7 nucleotides agree with TRBD1. Germline V CDR1 and CDR2: SGHTA, FQGNSA. Germline trimming cut 3 bases from V and 3 bases from J; bases unmatched to any gene: 4. The CDR3 extends over 14 amino acids. The CDR3 DNA reads as TGTGCCAGCAGCTTTACAGGGGAGGACTATGGCTACACCTTC. This gives the protein CASSFTGEDYGYTF.

The gene calls are TRBV2 and TRBJ2-7, with 7 bases lining up with TRBD1. This CDR3 has 13 residues. Germline-derived CDR1 and CDR2 are SNHLY and FYNNEI. Unmatched junction bases numbered 5, after V lost 5 bases and J lost 4 bases. DNA for the CDR3: TGTGCCAGCAGTCAGGGACAGCGTTACGAGCAGTACTTC. Encoded protein: CASSQGQRYEQYF.

The chain has TRBV6-5 and TRBJ1-2, with D possibly TRBD1 on 5 matching bases. V lost 6 bases to trimming and J lost 4 bases, with 18 bases between them. The CDR3 contains 15 residues. Germline V lookup: CDR1 MNHEY, CDR2 SVGAGI. This CDR3 reads CASSANRLGPYGYTF. The DNA of the CDR3 is TGTGCCAGCAGCGCGAACAGGTTGGGTCCCTATGGCTACACCTTC.

The chain carries TRBV4-3 and TRBJ2-3, with D tentatively TRBD2 (6 bases). The V gene lost 0 bases and the J gene lost 5 bases, with 12 bases spanning the gap. Germline V gene data show CDR1 as LGHNA and CDR2 as YSLEER. This CDR3 contains 15 residues. CDR3 residues: CASSQDEEAGDTQYF. The CDR3 coding sequence is TGCGCCAGCAGCCAAGACGAGGAAGCGGGAGATACGCAGTATTTT.

The chain is built from TRBV28 and TRBJ2-7; a possible D gene is TRBD2 (6 bases). The CDR3 totals 15 residues. V dropped 0 bases and J dropped 4 bases, with 13 bases sitting between them. Per the germline V gene, CDR1 is MDHEN and CDR2 is SYDVKM. CDR3 in DNA: TGTGCCAGCAGTTTATGGCGGGGAGGCCTATACGAGCAGTACTTC. Translating gives CASSLWRGGLYEQYF.

In this sample, this clone turned up a few times. This chain links TRBV11-2 with TRBJ2-1, with a possible D match to TRBD1 (6 bases). The V gene's germline CDR1 is SGHAT and CDR2 FQNNGV. V shed 3 bases and J shed 8 bases, with 8 bases lying between them. The length of the CDR3 is 12 residues. Here the CDR3 DNA reads TGTGCCAGCAGCTTGTCAGGGGATGAGCAGTTCTTC. This encodes CASSLSGDEQFF.

J is TRBJ2-7 and V is TRBV13, with a tentative D call TRBD1 (7 bases). Germline-derived CDR1 and CDR2 are PRHDT and FYEKMQ (reference sequence). The V end was cut by 3 bases, the J end by 4 bases, with 13 bases between. This CDR3 spans 14 amino acids. The CDR3, as DNA: TGTGCCAGCAGCTTCGGCAGGGGGGAGTACGAGCAGTACTTC. Translated: CASSFGRGEYEQYF. Full variable domain (rest looked up from reference TRBV13 and TRBJ2-7): AAGVIQSPRHLIKEKRETATLKCYPIPRHDTVYWYQQGPGQDPQFLISFYEKMQSDKGSIPDRFSAQQFSDYHSELNMSSLELGDSALYFCASSFGRGEYEQYFGPGTRLTVT.

This chain links TRBV9 with TRBJ2-1; 9 nucleotides align to TRBD1. The CDR3 consists of 13 residues. Per germline, CDR1 SGDLS and CDR2 YYNGEE. With V trimmed by 3 bases and J by 6 bases, 1 base remained unmatched. CDR3 protein: CASSGQGGNEQFF. DNA for the CDR3: TGTGCCAGCAGCGGACAGGGGGGCAATGAGCAGTTCTTC.

The chain joins TRBV5-4 to TRBJ1-1, with a tentative D call TRBD1 (6 bases). The V end lost 4 bases, the J end lost 0 bases, and 16 bases lay between the germline ends. Germline CDR1 is SGHNT and CDR2 is YYREEE (reference sequence). The CDR3 extends over 16 amino acids. Here the CDR3 reads CASSGPRQALNTEAFF. The DNA of the CDR3 is TGTGCCAGCAGCGGGCCGAGACAGGCGCTGAACACTGAAGCTTTCTTT.

This clone was seen only once. This chain connects TRBV28 to TRBJ1-2; 7 nucleotides line up with TRBD1. V shed 7 bases, J shed 4 bases, and the junction held 9 bases outside the gene matches. Germline lookup yields CDR1 MDHEN and CDR2 SYDVKM. This CDR3 comprises 14 residues. The CDR3 sequence: CASKAGGPLYGYTF. The CDR3 DNA reads TGTGCCAGCAAAGCAGGGGGGCCCCTCTATGGCTACACCTTC.

The rearrangement links TRBV2 to TRBJ2-7; tentatively, D is TRBD1 (6 bases). This CDR3 has 11 residues. Germline CDR1 is SNHLY and CDR2 is FYNNEI. V shed 4 bases and J shed 12 bases, with 13 bases lying between them. CDR3 sequence reads: CASSGGHGPYF. In DNA form, the CDR3 reads TGTGCCAGCAGTGGGGGACATGGTCCGTACTTC.

V is TRBV5-1 and J is TRBJ1-1, with a possible D match to TRBD1 (5 bases). V dropped 0 bases and J dropped 0 bases, with 12 bases sitting between them. Germline V gives CDR1 SGHRS, CDR2 YFSETQ. The CDR3 loop spans 16 amino acids. The CDR3 DNA sequence: TGCGCCAGCAGCTTGGGCTCAGGGAAGGTGAACACTGAAGCTTTCTTT. Its translation is CASSLGSGKVNTEAFF.

The rearrangement uses TRBV9 and TRBJ2-7; 9 bases line up with TRBD1. CDR3 size: 16 residues. J gave up 2 bases and V 3 bases, and 9 bases lay outside the gene matches. Germline CDR1 SGDLS, CDR2 YYNGEE. The CDR3 coding sequence is TGTGCCAGCAGCGCTCCAGCCGGGACAGGGCCCTACGAGCAGTACTTC. Its protein product is CASSAPAGTGPYEQYF.

The chain links TRBV9 to TRBJ2-7; the D gene is possibly TRBD2 (6 bases). Germline CDR1 is SGDLS and CDR2 is YYNGEE. The length of the CDR3 is 15 residues. The V gene lost 3 bases and the J gene lost 0 bases, with 13 bases spanning the gap. CDR3 nucleotide sequence: TGTGCCAGCAGCGCAGGGACTTACCGCTCCTACGAGCAGTACTTC. Encoded protein: CASSAGTYRSYEQYF.

The chain recombines TRBV5-1 with TRBJ2-7; D is possibly TRBD1 (5 bases). CDR1 is SGHRS, CDR2 YFSETQ, per germline. CDR3 length: 14 amino acids. The V gene lost 1 base and the J gene lost 2 bases, with 10 bases spanning the gap. The CDR3 DNA reads TGCGCCAGCAGCTTGATCTCAGGGCCCTACGAGCAGTACTTC. Its protein product is CASSLISGPYEQYF.

The V call is TRBV10-3, the J call TRBJ2-3; TRBD2 aligns across 9 bases. Germline V gene sequence: CDR1 ENHRY, CDR2 SYGVKD. This CDR3 comprises 17 residues. The V gene end was trimmed by 3 bases and the J gene end by 6 bases; junction bases not matched to a gene: 13. CDR3 sequence (DNA): TGTGCCATCAGTGAATCCCCCCCTGGCGGGGGGGCTGATACGCAGTATTTT. Protein product: CAISESPPGGGADTQYF.

The table lists this clone with a count of one. This chain uses TRBV29-1 with TRBJ2-5, with no clear D. Trimming took off 7 bases at V and 5 bases at J, with 8 bases between the two ends. The CDR3 spans 10 residues. Per the germline V gene, CDR1 is SQVTM and CDR2 is ANQGSEA. CDR3 DNA sequence: TGCAGCGCCTCGGGTGAGACCCAGTACTTC. Its translation: CSASGETQYF.

The gene calls are TRBV9 and TRBJ1-3, with D unresolved. Germline CDR1 is SGDLS and CDR2 is YYNGEE. With 0 bases removed from V and 6 bases from J, the gap between germline ends came to 7 bases. CDR3 length: 13 residues. CDR3 in amino acids: CASSVENSNTIYF. As DNA, the CDR3 is TGTGCCAGCAGCGTAGAGAACTCAAACACCATATATTTT. The variable domain in full, with the rest retrieved from reference TRBV9 and TRBJ1-3, is DSGVTQTPKHLITATGQRVTLRCSPRSGDLSVYWYQQSLDQGLQFLIQYYNGEERAKGNILERFSAQQFPDLHSELNLSSLELGDSALYFCASSVENSNTIYFGEGSWLTVV.

The chain recombines TRBV6-1 with TRBJ2-1, with D tentatively TRBD2 (6 bases). The ends were cut back, 5 bases at V and 6 bases at J, with 14 bases in the middle. The length of the CDR3 is 14 residues. The germline CDR1 and CDR2 sequences are MNHNS and SASEGT. Here the CDR3 DNA reads TGTGCCAGCAGTACCGCACTAGCACGCAATGAGCAGTTCTTC. This codes for CASSTALARNEQFF.

The chain carries TRBV19 and TRBJ2-2; 8 bases are a match to TRBD1. This CDR3 is 14 amino acids long. The germline gives CDR1 LNHDA, CDR2 SQIVND (reference sequence). V gave up 4 bases and J gave up 6 bases; unmatched junction bases: 4. This CDR3 is CASSTGQGSGELFF. The CDR3 DNA sequence: TGTGCCAGTAGTACTGGACAGGGCTCCGGGGAGCTGTTTTTT.

With regard to this clone: At one end, the junction sequence differs from germline, possibly due to a read error. CDR3 in amino acids: CASSTPANRIFWGEQYF. CDR3 nucleotides: TGTGCTAGCAGCACCCCCGCGAACAGGATCTTTTGGGGCGAGCAGTACTTC. This sequence joins TRBV7-7 and TRBJ2-7; D might be TRBD1 (5 bases). CDR3 size: 17 residues. In germline, CDR1 is SSHAT, CDR2 FNYEAQ (reference sequence).